These T cell receptor beta chains were read from a single sample in a study of control samples from healthy donors and cancer patients. The protocol was immunoSEQ multiplex PCR, while the TCRdb copy is restricted to in-frame clones and leaves out a portion. Among more than 75,000 clones listed, about 81% were seen once. Sequenced sample: PBMCs. Receptors originate from a man in his 70s with lung cancer. Both conserved end residues are part of each CDR3. A D gene is named only where the DNA matches it firmly. Size is stated for part of the rows, as once, few or many counts, or as a class when the clone is expanded.

V gene	D gene	J gene	clone size	CDR3 protein	CDR3 DNA
TRBV14	TRBD1	TRBJ2-3	.	CASSQVPPLSGGTQYF	TGTGCCAGCAGCCAAGTCCCGCCCCTCTCAGGGGGTACGCAGTATTTT
TRBV3-1/TRBV3-2	TRBD2	TRBJ2-5	.	CASSQVGSGVPLNQETQYF	TGTGCCAGCAGCCAAGTAGGTAGCGGGGTCCCCTTGAACCAAGAGACCCAGTACTTC
TRBV5-8	TRBD2	TRBJ2-7	.	CASSGGLAGGHEQYF	TGTGCCAGCAGCGGTGGACTAGCGGGGGGTCACGAGCAGTACTTC
TRBV27	.	TRBJ1-2	.	CASSDTIGYTF	TGTGCCAGCAGTGATACGATAGGCTACACCTTC
TRBV6-2/TRBV6-3	TRBD2	TRBJ2-5	.	CASSLVAGGQETQYF	TGTGCCAGCAGTTTGGTAGCGGGGGGGCAAGAGACCCAGTACTTC
TRBV5-1	.	TRBJ1-4	.	CASSLDRLTNEKLFF	TGCGCCAGCAGCTTAGACAGGTTAACTAATGAAAAACTGTTTTTT
TRBV29-1	TRBD1	TRBJ2-5	.	CSVPWGQGVRETQYF	TGCAGCGTTCCTTGGGGACAGGGGGTACGGGAGACCCAGTACTTC
TRBV19	TRBD1	TRBJ1-1	.	CASSIGTGGTEAFF	TGTGCCAGTAGTATCGGGACAGGAGGCACTGAAGCTTTCTTT
TRBV9	TRBD1	TRBJ2-6	.	CASSTRDRAGANVLTF	TGTGCCAGCAGCACTCGGGACAGGGCTGGGGCCAACGTCCTGACTTTC
TRBV19	TRBD2	TRBJ2-2	.	CATGGTLAGELFF	TGTGCCACGGGGGGTACCCTTGCCGGGGAGCTGTTTTTT
TRBV19	.	TRBJ2-7	.	CASSTPGTASYEQYF	TGTGCCAGTAGTACGCCCGGGACGGCCTCCTACGAGCAGTACTTC
TRBV6-2/TRBV6-3	TRBD2	TRBJ2-1	.	CASSRRAQLASGEFF	TGTGCCAGCAGTCGGCGGGCCCAACTAGCGAGCGGTGAATTCTTC
TRBV2	TRBD1	TRBJ2-6	few	CASTLDRATGANVLTF	TGTGCCAGCACCCTAGACAGGGCCACGGGGGCCAACGTCCTGACTTTC